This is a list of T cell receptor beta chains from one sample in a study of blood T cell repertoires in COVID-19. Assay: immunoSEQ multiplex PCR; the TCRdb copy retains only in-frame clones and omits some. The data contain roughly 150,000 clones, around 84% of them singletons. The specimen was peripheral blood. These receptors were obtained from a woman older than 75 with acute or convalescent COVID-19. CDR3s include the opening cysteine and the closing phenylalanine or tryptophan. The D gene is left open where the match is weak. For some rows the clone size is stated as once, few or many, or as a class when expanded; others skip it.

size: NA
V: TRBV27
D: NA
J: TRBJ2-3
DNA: TGTGCCAGCAGTTCGAGGGAGGGCACAGATACGCAGTATTTT
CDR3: CASSSREGTDTQYF

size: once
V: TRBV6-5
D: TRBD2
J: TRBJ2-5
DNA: TGTGCCAGCAGTTCACAGGGACTAGCGGGGCAAGAGACCCAGTACTTC
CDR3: CASSSQGLAGQETQYF

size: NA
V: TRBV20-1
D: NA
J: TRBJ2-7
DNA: TGCAGTGCCTACGACAGCTACGAGCAGTACTTC
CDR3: CSAYDSYEQYF

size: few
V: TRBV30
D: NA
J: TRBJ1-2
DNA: TGTGCGCATTCTTTTCCTGACAGGATTAGCTATGGCTACACCTTC
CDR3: CAHSFPDRISYGYTF

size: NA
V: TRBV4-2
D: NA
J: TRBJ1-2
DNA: TGTGCCAGCAGCCAGGGGCAGGGCAGAGACTATGGCTACACCTTC
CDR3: CASSQGQGRDYGYTF

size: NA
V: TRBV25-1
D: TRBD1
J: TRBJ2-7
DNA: TGTGCCAGCAGTGGCAGACAGGGGGCGGGTGAGCAGTACTTC
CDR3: CASSGRQGAGEQYF

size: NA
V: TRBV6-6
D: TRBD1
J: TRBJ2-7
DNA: TGTGCCAGCAGTTTGACAGGGGTGACCTACGAGCAGTACTTC
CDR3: CASSLTGVTYEQYF

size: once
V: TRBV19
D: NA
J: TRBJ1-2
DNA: TGTGCCAGTAGTGAGGCAAGAAGGTATGGCTACACCTTC
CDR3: CASSEARRYGYTF

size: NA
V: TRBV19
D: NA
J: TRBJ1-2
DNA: TGTGCCAGTAGTATCACGGTTTTATGGGGCTACACCTTC
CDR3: CASSITVLWGYTF

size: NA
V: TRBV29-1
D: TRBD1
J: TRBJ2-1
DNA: TGCAGCGATCTATCCGGGACAGGGACGAATGAGCAGTTCTTC
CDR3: CSDLSGTGTNEQFF

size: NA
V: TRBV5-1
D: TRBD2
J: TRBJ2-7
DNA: TGCGCCAGCAGCTATGGACTAGCGCTCATCTACGAGCAGTACTTC
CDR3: CASSYGLALIYEQYF

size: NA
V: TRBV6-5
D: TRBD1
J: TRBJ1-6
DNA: TGTGCCAGCACGTACAGGGGCTTTTCACCCCTCCACTTT
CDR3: CASTYRGFSPLHF

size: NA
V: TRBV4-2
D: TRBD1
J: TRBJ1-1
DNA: TGTGCCAGCAGGCTGACAGGGACGACTGAAGCTTTCTTT
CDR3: CASRLTGTTEAFF

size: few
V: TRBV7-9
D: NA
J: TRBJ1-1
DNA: TGTGCCAGCAGCTTATATGGGGCGCGAGGCACTGAAGCTTTCTTT
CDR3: CASSLYGARGTEAFF

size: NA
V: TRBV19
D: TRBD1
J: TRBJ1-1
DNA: TGTGCCAGTAGCCTGGACAGGGCGGTCACTGAAGCTTTCTTT
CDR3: CASSLDRAVTEAFF

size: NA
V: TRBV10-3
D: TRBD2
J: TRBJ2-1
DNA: TGTGCCATCAGTGAGCCCGTCGAACTAGCGGGGAGCTCCTACAATGAGCAGTTCTTC
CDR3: CAISEPVELAGSSYNEQFF

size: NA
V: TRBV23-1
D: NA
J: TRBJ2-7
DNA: TGCGCCAGCAGTCAACGGGACATTTCCTACGAGCAGTACTTC
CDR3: CASSQRDISYEQYF

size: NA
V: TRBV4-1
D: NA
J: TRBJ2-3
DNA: TGCGCCAGCAGCCAAGCAGGGGTCACAGATACGCAGTATTTT
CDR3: CASSQAGVTDTQYF

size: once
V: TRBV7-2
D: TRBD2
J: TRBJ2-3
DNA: TGTGCCAGCAGCTTAGTGGGCGGGAGGGCCGGAAATACGCAGTATTTT
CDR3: CASSLVGGRAGNTQYF

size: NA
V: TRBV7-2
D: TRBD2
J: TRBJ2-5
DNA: TGTGCCAGCAGCTTAGGACTAGCGGGAGCGGGTGAGACCCAGTACTTC
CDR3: CASSLGLAGAGETQYF

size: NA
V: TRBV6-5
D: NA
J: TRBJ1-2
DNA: TGTGCCGGCCAGGAAGGTTCTAACTATGGCTACACCTTC
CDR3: CAGQEGSNYGYTF

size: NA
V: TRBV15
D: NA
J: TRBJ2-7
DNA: TGTGCCACCAGCAGAGAAGGCAGAGTAGCGGAGCAGTACTTC
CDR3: CATSREGRVAEQYF

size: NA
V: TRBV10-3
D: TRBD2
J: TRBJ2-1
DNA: TGTGCCATCAGTACTCACCTTATTGGGACTAGCGGGGGTAATCAGTACAATGAGCAGTTCTTC
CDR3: CAISTHLIGTSGGNQYNEQFF

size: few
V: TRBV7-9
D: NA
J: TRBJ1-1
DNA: TGTGCCAGCAGCTTAGGCGGGGGGCAAAGTGAAGCTTTCTTT
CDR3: CASSLGGGQSEAFF

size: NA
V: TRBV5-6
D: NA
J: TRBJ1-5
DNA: TGTGCCAGCAGCTTGGGTGCCAGGATTAGCAATCAGCCCCAGCATTTT
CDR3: CASSLGARISNQPQHF

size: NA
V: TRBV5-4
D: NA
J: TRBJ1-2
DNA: TGTGCCAGCAGCTTGGGACAGTCTAACTATGGCTACACCTTC
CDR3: CASSLGQSNYGYTF

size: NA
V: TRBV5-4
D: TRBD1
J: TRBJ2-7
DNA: TGTGCCAGCAGCTTGGGACAGGGGTCCTACGAGCAGTACTTC
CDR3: CASSLGQGSYEQYF

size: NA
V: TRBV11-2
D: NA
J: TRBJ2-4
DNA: TGTGCCAGCAGCTTGGCCCCGGGGGGCGGGAACATTCAGTACTTC
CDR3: CASSLAPGGGNIQYF

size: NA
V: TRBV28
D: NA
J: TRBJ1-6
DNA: TGTGCCAGCAGCCCTTCGTCCGTGCGCTCCTATAATTCACCCCTCCACTTT
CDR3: CASSPSSVRSYNSPLHF

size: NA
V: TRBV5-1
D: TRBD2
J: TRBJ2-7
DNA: TGCGCCAGCAGCCCCGGACTAGCGGGGGGCCCCCTTAGCTCCTACGAGCAGTACTTC
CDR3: CASSPGLAGGPLSSYEQYF

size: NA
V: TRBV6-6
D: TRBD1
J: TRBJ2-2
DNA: TGTGCCAGCAGTTACTCCGGACAGGGGAAGAACGGGGAGCTGTTTTTT
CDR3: CASSYSGQGKNGELFF

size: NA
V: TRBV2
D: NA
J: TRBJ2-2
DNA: TGTGCCAGCAGACCGAGGGCCCACACCGGGGAGCTGTTTTTT
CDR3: CASRPRAHTGELFF

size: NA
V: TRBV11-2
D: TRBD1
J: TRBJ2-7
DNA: TGTGCCACAATAAGACAGGGCCCCTCCTACGAGCAGTACTTC
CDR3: CATIRQGPSYEQYF

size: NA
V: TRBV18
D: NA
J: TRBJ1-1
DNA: TGTGCCAGCTCATCTCTTACCCAGGCAGCAACTTGGAACACTGAAGCTTTCTTT
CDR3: CASSSLTQAATWNTEAFF

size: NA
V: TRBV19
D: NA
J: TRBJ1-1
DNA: TGTGCCAGTAGTATTCGGCCCGTGTGGGGGGGTGAAGCTTTCTTT
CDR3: CASSIRPVWGGEAFF

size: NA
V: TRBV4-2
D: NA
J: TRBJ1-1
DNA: TGTGCCAGCAGCCAAGCCTACAGGGCTGGAGACACTGAAGCTTTCTTT
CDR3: CASSQAYRAGDTEAFF

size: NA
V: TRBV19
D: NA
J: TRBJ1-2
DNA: TGTGCCAGTAGTATAGCGGGGGTTAACTATGGCTACACCTTC
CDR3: CASSIAGVNYGYTF

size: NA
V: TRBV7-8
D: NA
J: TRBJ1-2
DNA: TGTGCCAGCAGCCCCCGACAGGACTATGGCTACACCTTC
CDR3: CASSPRQDYGYTF

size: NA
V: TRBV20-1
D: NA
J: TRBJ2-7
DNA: TGCAGTGCTAGTAGGAGCACGCCCGGGTCCTACGAGCAGTACTTC
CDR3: CSASRSTPGSYEQYF

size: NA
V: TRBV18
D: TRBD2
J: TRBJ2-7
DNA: TGTGCCAGCTCACCACTGCGGCAGGGACTAGGGACCCAAGAGCAGTACTTC
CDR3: CASSPLRQGLGTQEQYF

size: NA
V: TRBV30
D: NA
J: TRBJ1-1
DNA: TGTGCCTGGAGTGTTTCGGGTGAAGCTTTCTTT
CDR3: CAWSVSGEAFF

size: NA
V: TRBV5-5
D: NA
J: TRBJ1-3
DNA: TGTGCCAGCAGCTTGGCCTCGGGGAAATACTCTGGAAACACCATATATTTT
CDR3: CASSLASGKYSGNTIYF

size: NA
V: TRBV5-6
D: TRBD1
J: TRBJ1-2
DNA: TGTGCCAGCAGCAGTAAGACAGGGGAAGGCTACACCTTC
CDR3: CASSSKTGEGYTF

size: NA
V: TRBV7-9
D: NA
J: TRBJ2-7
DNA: TGTGCCAGCAGCCCCCCGGGGGACGTAGAGCAGTACTTC
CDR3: CASSPPGDVEQYF

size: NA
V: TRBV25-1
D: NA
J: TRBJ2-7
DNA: TGTGCCAGCAGTCGCTCACAGAGCTCCTACGAGCAGTACTTC
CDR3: CASSRSQSSYEQYF

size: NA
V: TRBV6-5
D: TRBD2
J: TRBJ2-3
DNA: TGTGCCAGCAGTTTAAGGACTAGCGGGAGAGATACGCAGTATTTT
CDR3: CASSLRTSGRDTQYF